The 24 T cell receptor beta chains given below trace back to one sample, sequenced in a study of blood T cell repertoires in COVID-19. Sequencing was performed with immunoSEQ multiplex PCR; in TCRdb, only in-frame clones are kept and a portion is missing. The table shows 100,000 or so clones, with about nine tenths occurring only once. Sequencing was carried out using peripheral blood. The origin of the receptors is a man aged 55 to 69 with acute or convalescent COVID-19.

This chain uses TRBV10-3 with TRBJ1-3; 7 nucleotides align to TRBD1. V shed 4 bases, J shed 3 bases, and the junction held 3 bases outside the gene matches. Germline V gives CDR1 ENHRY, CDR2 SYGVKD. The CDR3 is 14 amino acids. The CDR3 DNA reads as TGTGCCATCAGTGGACAGGGAGATGGAAACACCATATATTTT. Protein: CAISGQGDGNTIYF.

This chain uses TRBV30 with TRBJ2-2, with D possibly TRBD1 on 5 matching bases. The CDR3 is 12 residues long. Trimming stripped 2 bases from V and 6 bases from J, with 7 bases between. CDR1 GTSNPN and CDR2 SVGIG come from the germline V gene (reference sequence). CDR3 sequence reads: CAWSWGPGELFF. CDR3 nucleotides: TGTGCCTGGAGTTGGGGCCCCGGGGAGCTGTTTTTT.

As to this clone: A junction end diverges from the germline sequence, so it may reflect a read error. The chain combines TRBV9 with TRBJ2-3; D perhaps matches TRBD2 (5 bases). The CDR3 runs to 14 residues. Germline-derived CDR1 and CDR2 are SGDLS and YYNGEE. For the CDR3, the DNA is TGTGCCAGCAGCGTTGCGGGTAGCACCGATACGCAGTATTTT. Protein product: CASSVAGSTDTQYF.

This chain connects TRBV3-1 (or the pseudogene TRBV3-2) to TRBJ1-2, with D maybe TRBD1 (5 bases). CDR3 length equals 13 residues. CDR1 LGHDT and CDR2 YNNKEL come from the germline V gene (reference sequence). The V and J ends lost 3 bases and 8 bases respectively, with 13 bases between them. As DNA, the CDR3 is TGTGCCAGCAGCCACCAGGGTTTGGGGGGCTACACCTTC. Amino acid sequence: CASSHQGLGGYTF.

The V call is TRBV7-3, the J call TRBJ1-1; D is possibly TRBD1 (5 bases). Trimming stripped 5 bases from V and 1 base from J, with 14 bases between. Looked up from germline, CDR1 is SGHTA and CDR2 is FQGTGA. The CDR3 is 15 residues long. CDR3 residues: CASSPPQGGNTEAFF. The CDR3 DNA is TGTGCCAGCAGCCCTCCCCAGGGAGGGAACACTGAAGCTTTCTTT.

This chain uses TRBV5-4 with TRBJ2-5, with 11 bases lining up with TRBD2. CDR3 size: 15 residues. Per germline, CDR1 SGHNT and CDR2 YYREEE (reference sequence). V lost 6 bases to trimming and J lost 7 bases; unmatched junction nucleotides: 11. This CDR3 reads CASNNPLAGAGTQYF. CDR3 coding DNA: TGTGCCAGCAATAACCCACTAGCGGGGGCTGGGACCCAGTACTTC.

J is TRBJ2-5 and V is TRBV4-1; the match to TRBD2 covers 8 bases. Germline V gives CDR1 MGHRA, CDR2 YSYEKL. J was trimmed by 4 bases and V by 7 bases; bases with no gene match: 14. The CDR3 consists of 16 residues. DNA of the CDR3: TGCGCCAGCACGTCCACGCGGGGGGCGACAATAGAGACCCAGTACTTC. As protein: CASTSTRGATIETQYF.

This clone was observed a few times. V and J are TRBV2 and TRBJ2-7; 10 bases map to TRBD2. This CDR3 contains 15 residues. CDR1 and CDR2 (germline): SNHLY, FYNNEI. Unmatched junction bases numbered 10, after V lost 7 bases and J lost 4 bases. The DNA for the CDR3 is TGTGCCAGCACCCGACGGGCTAGCGGGAGATACGAGCAGTACTTC. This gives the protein CASTRRASGRYEQYF.

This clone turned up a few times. The CDR3: CASSWTGRNSPLHF. The CDR3 bases are TGTGCCAGCAGCTGGACAGGGAGGAATTCACCCCTCCACTTT. The V and J genes are TRBV7-2 and TRBJ1-6; 8 nucleotides line up with TRBD1. CDR3 length: 14 residues. CDR1 and CDR2 from the germline V gene are SGHTA and FQGNSA. With 4 bases clipped from V and 7 bases from J, the junction kept 3 bases outside the gene matches.

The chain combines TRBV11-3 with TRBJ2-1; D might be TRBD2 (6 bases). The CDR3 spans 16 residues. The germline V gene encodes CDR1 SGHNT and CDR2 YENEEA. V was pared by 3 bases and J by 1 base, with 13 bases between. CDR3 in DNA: TGTGCCAGCAGCTTCGGCGGGATCCGTTCCTACAATGAGCAGTTCTTC. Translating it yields CASSFGGIRSYNEQFF.

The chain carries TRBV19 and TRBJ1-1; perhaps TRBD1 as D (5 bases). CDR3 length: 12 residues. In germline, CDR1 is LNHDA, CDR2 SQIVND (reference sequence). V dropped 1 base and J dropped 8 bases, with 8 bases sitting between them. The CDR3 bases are TGTGCCAGTAGTATAGGTAGGGGAGAAGCTTTCTTT. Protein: CASSIGRGEAFF.

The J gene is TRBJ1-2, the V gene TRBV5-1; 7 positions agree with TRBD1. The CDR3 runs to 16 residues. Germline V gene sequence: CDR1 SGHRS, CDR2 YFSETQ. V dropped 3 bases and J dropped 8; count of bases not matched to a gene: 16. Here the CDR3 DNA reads TGCGCCAGCAGCTCCAGACCGATGGAGGGGGCGAAAGGCTACACCTTC. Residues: CASSSRPMEGAKGYTF.

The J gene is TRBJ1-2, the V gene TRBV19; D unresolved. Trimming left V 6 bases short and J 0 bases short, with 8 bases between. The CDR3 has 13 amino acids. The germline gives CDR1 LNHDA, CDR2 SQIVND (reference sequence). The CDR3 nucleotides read TGTGCCAGTAGACAACAAGCTAACTATGGCTACACCTTC. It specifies CASRQQANYGYTF.

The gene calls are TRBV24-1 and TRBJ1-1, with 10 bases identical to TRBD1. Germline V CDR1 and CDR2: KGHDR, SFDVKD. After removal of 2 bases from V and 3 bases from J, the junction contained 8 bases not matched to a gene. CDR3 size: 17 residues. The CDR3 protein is CATSDSGTGDSDTEAFF. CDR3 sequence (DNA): TGTGCCACCAGTGATTCCGGGACAGGGGATTCGGACACTGAAGCTTTCTTT.

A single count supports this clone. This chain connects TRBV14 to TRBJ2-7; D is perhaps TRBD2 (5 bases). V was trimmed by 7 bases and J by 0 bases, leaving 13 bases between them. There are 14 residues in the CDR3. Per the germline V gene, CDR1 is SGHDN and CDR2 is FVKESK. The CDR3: CASNSGSPSYEQYF. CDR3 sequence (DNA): TGTGCCAGCAACAGTGGGAGTCCCTCCTACGAGCAGTACTTC.

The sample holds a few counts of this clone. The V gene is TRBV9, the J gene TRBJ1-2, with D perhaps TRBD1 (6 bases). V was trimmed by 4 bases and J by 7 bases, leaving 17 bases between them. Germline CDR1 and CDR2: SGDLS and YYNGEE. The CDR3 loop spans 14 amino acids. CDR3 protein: CASSLEAGAGGYTF. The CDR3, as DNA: TGTGCCAGCAGCCTAGAGGCGGGGGCCGGTGGCTACACCTTC. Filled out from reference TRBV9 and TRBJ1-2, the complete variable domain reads DSGVTQTPKHLITATGQRVTLRCSPRSGDLSVYWYQQSLDQGLQFLIQYYNGEERAKGNILERFSAQQFPDLHSELNLSSLELGDSALYFCASSLEAGAGGYTFGSGTRLTVV.

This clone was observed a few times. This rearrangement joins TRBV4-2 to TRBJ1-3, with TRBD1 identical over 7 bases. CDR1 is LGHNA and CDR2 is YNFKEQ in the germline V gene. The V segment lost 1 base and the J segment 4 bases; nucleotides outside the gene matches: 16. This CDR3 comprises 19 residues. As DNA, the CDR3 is TGTGCCAGCAGCCAAGGGAGCGGTAAGGGGGCAAGTACCGGAAACACCATATATTTT. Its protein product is CASSQGSGKGASTGNTIYF.

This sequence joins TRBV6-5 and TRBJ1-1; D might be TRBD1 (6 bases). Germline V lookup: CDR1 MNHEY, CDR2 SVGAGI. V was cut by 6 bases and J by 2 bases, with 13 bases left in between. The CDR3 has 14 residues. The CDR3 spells CASRDRFFNTEAFF. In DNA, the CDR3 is TGTGCCAGCAGGGACAGATTTTTCAACACTGAAGCTTTCTTT.

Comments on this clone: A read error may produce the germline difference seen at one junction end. In DNA form, the CDR3 reads TGCGCCAGCAGATTGGACGGTTATGGCTACACCTTC. Translating gives CASRLDGYGYTF. The chain uses TRBV5-1 and TRBJ1-2; D not resolved. The CDR3 runs to 12 residues. Germline lookup yields CDR1 SGHRS and CDR2 YFSETQ.

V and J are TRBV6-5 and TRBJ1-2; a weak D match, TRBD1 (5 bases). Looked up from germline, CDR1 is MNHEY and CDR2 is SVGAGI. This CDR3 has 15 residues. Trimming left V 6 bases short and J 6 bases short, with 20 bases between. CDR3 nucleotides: TGTGCCAGCAGCCCGGGGGGAATTGAGGGCCATGGCTACACCTTC. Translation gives CASSPGGIEGHGYTF.

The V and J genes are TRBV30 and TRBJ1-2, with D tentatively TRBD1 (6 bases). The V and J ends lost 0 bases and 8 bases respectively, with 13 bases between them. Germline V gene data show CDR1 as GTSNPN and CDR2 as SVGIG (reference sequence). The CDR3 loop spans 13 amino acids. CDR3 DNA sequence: TGTGCCTGGAGTGTCGGGCAGGGGAAAGGCTACACCTTC. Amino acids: CAWSVGQGKGYTF.

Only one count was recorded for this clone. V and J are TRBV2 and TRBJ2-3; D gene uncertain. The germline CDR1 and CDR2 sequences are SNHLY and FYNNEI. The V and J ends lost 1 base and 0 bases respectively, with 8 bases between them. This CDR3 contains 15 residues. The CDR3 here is CASSEVGYSTDTQYF. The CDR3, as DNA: TGTGCCAGCAGTGAAGTCGGGTATAGCACAGATACGCAGTATTTT.

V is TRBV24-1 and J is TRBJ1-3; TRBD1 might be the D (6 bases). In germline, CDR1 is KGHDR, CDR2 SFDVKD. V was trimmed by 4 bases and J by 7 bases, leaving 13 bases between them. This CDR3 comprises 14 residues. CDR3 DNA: TGTGCCACCAGTGACCCCGGACAGTCCAACACCATATATTTT. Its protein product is CATSDPGQSNTIYF.

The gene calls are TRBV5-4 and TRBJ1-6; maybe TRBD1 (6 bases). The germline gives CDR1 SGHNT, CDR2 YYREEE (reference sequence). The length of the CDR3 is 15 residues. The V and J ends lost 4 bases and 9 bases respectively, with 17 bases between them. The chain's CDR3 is CASSTTPGVGSPLHF. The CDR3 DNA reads TGTGCCAGCAGCACCACCCCAGGGGTTGGTTCACCCCTCCACTTT.